The clone carrying this T cell receptor beta chain was seen many times. Antigen unknown. TCRdb re-called the 5' RACE reads with MiXCR, one entry per CDR3 protein. The sample contains fewer than 55,000 distinct CDR3 sequences, around 6.7% of which appear only once. This sample's time point: blood at routine non-recurrence follow-up after resection. Whole RNA, which was extracted from tumor, nontumor lung tissue or frozen PBMC, was sequenced without any cell sorting. This sample was included in a study of spatial heterogeneity in lung cancer. Study information: The follow-up PBMC samples were sequenced whenever they were available. The median time to follow-up was about two years after resection. Whole-study findings and limits: Whereas they appeared in blood less at follow-up, ubiquitous expanded tumor TCRs appeared there more at resection.

The sequencing here drew on PBMCs, taken at follow-up. The sequence was collected from a female donor with early-stage non-small cell lung cancer.

The DNA for the CDR3 is TGTGCCAGCAGAACCGGGATTCGGTACGAGCAGTACTTC. It specifies CASRTGIRYEQYF. The V gene is TRBV28, the J gene TRBJ2-7, with D possibly matching TRBD2 (5 bases). Per the germline V gene, CDR1 is MDHEN and CDR2 is SYDVKM. The CDR3 loop spans 13 amino acids. V was trimmed by 6 bases and J by 4 bases, leaving 13 bases between them. The complete variable domain, with remaining parts taken from reference TRBV28 and TRBJ2-7, reads DVKVTQSSRYLVKRTGEKVFLECVQDMDHENMFWYRQDPGLGLRLIYFSYDVKMKEKGDIPEGYSVSREKKERFSLILESASTNQTSMYLCASRTGIRYEQYFGPGTRLTVT.